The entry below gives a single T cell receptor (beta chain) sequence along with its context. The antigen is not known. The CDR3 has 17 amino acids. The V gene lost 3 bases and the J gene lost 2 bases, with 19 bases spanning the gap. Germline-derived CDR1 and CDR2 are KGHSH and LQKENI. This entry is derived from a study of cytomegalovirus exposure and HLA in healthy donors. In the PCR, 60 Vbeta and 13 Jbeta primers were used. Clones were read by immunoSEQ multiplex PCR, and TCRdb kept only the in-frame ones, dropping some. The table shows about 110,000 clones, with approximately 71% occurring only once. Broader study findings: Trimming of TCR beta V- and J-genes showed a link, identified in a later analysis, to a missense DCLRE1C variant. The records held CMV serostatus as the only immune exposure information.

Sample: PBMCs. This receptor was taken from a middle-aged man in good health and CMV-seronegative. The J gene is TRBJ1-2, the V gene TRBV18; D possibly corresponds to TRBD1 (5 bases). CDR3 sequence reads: CASSPSGIPTFNYGYTF. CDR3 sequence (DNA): TGTGCCAGCTCACCGTCAGGGATCCCTACCTTCAACTATGGCTACACCTTC.